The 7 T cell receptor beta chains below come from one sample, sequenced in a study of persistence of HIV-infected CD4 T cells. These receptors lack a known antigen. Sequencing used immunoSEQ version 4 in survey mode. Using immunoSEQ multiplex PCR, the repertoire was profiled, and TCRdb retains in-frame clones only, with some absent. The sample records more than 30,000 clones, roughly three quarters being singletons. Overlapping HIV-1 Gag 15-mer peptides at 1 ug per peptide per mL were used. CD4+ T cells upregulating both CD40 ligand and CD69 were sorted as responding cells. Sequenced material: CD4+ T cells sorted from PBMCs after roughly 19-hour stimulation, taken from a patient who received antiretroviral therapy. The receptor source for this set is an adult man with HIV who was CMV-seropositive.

The CDR3 loop is CASSSPGNTIYF. The CDR3 DNA is TGTGCCAGCAGTTCGCCCGGAAACACCATATATTTT. The rearrangement uses TRBV27 and TRBJ1-3; D unresolved. CDR1 and CDR2 (germline): MNHEY, SMNVEV (reference sequence). The CDR3 runs 12 residues. V lost 4 bases and J 4 bases, leaving 5 bases between the germline ends.

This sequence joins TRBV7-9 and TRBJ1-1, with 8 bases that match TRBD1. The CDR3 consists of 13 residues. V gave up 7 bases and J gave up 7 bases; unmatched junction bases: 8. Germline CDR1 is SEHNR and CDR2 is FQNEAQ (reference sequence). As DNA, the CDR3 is TGTGCCAGCACCACAACAGGGGGTATTGAAGCTTTCTTT. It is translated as CASTTTGGIEAFF.

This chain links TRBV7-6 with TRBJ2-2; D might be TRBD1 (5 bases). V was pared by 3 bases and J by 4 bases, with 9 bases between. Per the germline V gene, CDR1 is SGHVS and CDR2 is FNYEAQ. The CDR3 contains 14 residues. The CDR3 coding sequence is TGTGCCAGCAGCTTCCAGGGATCCACCGGGGAGCTGTTTTTT. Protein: CASSFQGSTGELFF.

The CDR3 loop is CASSEGQGRVNEQFF. CDR3 nucleotides: TGTGCCAGCAGTGAAGGACAGGGTAGGGTCAATGAGCAGTTCTTC. V usage is TRBV2 and J usage is TRBJ2-1, with 7 bases that match TRBD1. The CDR3 runs 15 residues. J gave up 6 bases and V 1 base, and 6 bases lay outside the gene matches. Germline V CDR1 and CDR2: SNHLY, FYNNEI.

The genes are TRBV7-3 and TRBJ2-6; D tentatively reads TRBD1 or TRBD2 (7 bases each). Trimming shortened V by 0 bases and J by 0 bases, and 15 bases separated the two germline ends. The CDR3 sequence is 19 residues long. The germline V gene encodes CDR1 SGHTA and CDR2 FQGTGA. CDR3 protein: CASSLTGGTASSGANVLTF. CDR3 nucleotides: TGTGCCAGCAGCTTAACGGGGGGGACAGCCAGCTCTGGGGCCAACGTCCTGACTTTC.

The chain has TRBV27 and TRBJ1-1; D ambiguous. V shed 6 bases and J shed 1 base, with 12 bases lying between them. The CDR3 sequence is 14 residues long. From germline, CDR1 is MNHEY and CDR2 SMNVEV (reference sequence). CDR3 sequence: CASSFGGGNTEAFF. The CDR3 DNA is TGTGCCAGCAGCTTCGGCGGAGGGAACACTGAAGCTTTCTTT.

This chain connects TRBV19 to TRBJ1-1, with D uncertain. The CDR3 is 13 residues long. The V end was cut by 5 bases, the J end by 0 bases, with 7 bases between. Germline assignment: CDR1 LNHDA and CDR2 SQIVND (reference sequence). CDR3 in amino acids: CASSPAMNTEAFF. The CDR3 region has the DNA TGTGCCAGTAGTCCGGCCATGAACACTGAAGCTTTCTTT.